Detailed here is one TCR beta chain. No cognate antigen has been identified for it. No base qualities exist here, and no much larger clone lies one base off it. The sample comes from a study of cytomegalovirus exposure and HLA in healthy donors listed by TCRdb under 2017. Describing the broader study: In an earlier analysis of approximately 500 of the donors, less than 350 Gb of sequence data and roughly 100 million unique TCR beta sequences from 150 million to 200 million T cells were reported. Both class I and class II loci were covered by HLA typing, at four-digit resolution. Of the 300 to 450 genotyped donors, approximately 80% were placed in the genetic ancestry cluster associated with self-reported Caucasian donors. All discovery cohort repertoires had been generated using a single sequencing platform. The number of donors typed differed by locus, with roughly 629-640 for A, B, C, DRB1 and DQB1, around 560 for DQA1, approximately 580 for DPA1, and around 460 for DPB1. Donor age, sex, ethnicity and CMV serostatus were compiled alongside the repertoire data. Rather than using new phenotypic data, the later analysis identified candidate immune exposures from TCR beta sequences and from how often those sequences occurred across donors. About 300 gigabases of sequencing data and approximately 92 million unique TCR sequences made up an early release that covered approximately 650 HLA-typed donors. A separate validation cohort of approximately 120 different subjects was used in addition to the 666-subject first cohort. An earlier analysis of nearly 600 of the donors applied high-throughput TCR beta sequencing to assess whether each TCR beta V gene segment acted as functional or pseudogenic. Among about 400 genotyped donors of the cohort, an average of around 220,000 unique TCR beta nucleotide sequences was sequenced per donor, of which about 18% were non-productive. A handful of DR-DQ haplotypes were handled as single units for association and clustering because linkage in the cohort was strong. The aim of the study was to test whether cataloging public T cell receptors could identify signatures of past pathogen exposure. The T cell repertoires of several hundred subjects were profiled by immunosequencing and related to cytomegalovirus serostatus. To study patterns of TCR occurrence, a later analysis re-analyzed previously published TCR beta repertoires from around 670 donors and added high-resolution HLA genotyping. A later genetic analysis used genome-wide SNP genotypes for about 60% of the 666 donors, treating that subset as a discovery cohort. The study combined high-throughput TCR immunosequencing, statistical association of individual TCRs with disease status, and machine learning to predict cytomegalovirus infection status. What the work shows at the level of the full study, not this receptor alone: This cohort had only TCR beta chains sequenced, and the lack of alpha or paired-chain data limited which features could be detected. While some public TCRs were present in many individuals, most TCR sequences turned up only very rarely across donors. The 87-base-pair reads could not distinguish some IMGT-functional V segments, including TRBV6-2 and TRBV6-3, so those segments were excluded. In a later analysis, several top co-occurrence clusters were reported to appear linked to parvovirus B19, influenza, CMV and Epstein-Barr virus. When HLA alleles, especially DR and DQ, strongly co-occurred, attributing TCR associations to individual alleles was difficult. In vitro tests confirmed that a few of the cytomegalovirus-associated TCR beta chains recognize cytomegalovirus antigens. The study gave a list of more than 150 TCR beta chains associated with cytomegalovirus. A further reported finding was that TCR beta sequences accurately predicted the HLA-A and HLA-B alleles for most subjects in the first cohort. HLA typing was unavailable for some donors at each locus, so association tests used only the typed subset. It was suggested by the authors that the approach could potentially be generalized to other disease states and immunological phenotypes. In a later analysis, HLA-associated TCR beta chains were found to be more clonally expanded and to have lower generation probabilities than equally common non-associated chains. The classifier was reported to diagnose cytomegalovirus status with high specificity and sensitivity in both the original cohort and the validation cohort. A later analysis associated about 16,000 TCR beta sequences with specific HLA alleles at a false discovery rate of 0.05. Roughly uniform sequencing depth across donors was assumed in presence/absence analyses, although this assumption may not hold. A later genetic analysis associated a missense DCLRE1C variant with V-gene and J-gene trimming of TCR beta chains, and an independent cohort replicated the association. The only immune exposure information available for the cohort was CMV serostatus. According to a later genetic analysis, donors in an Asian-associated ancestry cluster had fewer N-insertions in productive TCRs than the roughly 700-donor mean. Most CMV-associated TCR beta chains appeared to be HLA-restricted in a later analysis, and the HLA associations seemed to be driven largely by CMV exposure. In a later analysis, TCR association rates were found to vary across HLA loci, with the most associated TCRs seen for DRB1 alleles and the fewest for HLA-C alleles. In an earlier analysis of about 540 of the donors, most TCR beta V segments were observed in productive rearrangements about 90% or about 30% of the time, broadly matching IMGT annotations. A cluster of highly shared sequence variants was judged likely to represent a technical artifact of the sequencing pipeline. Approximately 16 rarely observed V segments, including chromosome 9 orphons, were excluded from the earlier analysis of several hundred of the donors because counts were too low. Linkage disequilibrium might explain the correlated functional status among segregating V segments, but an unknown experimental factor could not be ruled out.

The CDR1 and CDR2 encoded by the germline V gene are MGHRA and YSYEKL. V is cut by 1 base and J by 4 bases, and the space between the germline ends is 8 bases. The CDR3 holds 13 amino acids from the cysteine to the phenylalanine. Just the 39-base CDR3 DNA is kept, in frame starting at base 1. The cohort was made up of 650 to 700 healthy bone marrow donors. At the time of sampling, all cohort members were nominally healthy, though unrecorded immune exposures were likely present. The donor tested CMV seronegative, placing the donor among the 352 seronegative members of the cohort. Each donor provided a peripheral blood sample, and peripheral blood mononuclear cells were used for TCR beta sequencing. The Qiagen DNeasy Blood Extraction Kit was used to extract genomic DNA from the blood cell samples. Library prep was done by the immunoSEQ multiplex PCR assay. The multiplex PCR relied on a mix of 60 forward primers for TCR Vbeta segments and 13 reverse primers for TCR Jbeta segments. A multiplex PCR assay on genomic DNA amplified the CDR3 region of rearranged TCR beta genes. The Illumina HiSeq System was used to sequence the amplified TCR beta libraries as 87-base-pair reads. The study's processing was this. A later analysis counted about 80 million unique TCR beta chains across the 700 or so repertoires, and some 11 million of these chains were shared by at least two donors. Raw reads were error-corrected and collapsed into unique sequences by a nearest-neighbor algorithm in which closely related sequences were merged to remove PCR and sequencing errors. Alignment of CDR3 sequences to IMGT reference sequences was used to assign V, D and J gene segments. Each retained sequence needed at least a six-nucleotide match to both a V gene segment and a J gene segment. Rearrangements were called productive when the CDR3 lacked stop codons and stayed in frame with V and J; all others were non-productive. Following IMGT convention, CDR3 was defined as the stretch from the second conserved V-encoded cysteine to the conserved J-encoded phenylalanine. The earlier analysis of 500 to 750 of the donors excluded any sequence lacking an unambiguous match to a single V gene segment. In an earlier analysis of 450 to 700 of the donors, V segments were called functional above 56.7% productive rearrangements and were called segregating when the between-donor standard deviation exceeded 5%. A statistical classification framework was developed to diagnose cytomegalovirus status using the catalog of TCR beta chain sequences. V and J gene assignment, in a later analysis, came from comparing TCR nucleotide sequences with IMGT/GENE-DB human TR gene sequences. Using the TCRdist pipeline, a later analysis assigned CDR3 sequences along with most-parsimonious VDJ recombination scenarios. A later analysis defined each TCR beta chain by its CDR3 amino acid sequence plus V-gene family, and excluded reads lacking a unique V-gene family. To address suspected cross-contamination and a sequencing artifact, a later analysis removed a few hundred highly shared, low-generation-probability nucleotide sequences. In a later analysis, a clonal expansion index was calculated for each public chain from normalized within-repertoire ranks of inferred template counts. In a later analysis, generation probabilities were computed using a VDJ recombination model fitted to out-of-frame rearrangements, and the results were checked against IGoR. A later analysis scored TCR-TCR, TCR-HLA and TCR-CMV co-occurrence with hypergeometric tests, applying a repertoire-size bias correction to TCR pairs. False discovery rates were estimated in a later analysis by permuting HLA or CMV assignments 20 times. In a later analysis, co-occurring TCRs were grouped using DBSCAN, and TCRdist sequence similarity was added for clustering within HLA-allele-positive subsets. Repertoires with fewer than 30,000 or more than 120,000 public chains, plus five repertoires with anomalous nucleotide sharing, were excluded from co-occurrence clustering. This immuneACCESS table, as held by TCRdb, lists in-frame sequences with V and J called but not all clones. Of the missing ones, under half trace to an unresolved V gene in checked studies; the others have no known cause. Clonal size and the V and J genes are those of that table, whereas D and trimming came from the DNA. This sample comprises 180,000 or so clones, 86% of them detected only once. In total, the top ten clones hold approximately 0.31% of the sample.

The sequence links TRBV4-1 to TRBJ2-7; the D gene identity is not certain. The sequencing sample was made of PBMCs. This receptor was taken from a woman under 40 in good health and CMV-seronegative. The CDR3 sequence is CASSQGLSYEQYF. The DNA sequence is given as TGCGCCAGCAGCCAAGGTCTAAGTTACGAGCAGTACTTC.